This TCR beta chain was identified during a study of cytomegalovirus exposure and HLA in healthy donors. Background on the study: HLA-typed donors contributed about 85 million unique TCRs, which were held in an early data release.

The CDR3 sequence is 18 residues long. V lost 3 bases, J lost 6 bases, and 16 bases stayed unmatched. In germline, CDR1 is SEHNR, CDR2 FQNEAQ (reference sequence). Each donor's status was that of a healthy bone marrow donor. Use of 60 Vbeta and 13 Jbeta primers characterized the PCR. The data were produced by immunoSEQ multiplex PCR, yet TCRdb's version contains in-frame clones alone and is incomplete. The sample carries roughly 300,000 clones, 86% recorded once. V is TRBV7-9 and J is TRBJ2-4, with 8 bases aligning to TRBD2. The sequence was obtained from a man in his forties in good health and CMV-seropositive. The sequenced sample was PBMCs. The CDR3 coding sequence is TGTGCCAGCAGCTTTTCGGCAGGACCGGGACTAGGAATAAACATTCAGTACTTC. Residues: CASSFSAGPGLGINIQYF.